One TCR beta chain is described in this entry. The sample is drawn from a study of blood T cell repertoires in COVID-19. Looking at the study overall: Sites in the United States, Italy and Spain provided acute and convalescent COVID-19 samples.

Data came from immunoSEQ multiplex PCR; TCRdb stores just in-frame clones and leaves some out. The data hold 150,000 to 200,000 clones, with more than 75% observed a single time. Per germline, CDR1 LNHDA and CDR2 SQIVND (reference sequence). Trimming removed 5 bases from V and 0 bases from J; junction bases left unmatched: 3. There are 14 residues in the CDR3. V is TRBV19 and J is TRBJ2-7; TRBD2 matches 8 bases. The TCR comes from a woman aged 25-40 years who had recovered from COVID-19. Sequencing used PBMCs or T cells enriched from blood (not recorded which). The CDR3 loop is CASSREGLSYEQYF. The CDR3 DNA reads as TGTGCCAGTAGTCGGGAGGGCCTCTCCTACGAGCAGTACTTC.